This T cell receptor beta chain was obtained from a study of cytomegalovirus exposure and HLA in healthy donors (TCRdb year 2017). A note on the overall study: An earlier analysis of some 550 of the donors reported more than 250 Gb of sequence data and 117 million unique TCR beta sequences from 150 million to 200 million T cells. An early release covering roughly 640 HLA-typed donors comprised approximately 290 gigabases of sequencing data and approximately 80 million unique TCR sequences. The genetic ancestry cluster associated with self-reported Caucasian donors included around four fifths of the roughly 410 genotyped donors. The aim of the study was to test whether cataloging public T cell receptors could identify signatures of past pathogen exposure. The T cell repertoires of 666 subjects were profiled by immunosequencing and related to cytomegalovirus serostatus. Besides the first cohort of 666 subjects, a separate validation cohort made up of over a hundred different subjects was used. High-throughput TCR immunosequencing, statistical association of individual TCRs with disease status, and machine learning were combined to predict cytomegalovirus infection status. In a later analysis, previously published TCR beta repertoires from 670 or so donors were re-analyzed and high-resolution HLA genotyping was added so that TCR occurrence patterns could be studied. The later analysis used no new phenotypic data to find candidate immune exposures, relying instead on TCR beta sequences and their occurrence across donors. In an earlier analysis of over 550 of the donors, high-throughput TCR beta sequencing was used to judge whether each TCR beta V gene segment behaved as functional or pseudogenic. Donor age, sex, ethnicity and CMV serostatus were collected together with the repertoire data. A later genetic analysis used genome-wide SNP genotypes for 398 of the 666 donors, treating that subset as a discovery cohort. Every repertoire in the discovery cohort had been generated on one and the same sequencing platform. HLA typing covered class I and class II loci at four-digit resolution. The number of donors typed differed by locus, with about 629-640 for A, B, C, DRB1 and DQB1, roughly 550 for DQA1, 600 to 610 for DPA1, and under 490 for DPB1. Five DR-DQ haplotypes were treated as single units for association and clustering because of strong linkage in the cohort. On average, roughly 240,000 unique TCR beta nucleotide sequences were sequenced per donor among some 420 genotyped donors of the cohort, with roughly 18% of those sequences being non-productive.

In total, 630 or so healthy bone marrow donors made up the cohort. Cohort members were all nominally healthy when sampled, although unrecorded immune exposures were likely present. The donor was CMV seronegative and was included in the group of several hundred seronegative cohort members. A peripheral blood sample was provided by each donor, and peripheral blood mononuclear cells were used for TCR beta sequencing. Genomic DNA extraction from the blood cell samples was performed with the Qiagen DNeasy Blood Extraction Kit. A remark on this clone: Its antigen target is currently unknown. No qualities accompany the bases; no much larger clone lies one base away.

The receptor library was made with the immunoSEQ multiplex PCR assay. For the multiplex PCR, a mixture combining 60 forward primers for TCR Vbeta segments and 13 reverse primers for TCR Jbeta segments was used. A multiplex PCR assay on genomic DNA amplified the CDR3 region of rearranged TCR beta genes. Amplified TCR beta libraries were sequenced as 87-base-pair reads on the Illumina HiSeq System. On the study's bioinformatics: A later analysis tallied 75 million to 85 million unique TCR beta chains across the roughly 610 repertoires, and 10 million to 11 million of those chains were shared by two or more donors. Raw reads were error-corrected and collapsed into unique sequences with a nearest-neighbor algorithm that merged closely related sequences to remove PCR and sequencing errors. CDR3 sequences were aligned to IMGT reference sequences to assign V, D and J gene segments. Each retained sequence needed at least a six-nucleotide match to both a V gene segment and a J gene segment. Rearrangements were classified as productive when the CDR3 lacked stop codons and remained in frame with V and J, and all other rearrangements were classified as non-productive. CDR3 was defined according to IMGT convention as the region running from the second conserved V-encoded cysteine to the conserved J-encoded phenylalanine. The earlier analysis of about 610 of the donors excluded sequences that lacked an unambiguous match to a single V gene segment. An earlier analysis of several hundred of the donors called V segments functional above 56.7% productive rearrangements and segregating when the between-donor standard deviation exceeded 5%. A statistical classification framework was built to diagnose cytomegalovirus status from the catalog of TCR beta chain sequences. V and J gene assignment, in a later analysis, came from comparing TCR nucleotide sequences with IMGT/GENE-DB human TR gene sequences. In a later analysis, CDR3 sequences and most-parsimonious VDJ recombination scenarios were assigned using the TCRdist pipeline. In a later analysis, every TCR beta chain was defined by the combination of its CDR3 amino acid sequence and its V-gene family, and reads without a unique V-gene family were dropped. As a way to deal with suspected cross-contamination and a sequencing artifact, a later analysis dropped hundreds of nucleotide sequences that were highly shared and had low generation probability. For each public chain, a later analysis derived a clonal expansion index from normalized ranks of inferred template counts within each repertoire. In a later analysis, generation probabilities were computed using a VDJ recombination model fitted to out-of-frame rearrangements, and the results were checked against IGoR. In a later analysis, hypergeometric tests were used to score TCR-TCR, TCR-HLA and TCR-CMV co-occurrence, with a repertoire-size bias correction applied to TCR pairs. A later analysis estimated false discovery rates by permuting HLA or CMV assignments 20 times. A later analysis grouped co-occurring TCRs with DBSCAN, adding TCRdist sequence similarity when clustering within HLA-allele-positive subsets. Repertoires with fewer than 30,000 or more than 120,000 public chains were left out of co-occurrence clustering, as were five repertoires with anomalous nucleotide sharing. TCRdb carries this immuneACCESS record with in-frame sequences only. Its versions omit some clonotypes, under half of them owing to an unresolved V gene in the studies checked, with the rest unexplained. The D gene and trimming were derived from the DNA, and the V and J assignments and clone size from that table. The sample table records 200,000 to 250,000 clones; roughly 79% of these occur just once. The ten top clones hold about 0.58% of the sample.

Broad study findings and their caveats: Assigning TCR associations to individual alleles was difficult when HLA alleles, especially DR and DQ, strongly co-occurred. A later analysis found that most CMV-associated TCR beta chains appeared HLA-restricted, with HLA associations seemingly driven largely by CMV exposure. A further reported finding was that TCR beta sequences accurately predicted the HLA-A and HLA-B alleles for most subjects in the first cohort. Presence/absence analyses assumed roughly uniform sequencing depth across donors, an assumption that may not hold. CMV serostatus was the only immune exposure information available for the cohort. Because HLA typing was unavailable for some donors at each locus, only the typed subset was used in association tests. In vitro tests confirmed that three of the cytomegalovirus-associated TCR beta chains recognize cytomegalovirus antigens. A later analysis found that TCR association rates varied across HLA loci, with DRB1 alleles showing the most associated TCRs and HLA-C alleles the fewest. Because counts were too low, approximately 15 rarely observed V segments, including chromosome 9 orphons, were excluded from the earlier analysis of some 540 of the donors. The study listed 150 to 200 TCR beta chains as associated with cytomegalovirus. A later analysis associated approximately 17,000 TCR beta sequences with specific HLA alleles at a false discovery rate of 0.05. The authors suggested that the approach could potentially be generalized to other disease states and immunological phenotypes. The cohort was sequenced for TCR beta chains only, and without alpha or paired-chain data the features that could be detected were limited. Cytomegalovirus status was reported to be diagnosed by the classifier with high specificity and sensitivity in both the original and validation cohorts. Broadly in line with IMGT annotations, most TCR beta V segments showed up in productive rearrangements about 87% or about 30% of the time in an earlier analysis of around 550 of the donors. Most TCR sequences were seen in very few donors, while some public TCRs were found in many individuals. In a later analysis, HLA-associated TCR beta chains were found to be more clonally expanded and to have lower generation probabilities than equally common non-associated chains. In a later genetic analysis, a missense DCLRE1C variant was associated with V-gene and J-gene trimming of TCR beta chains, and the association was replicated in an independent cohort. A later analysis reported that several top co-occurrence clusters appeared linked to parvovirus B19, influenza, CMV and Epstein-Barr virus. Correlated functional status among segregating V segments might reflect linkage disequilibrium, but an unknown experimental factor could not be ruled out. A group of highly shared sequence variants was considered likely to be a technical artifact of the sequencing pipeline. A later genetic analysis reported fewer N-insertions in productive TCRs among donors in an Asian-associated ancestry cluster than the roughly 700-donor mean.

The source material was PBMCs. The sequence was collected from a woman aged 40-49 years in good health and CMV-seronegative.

The DNA is as follows: TGTGCCAGCAGCTTAGCAGGGGCTCCTGGAAACACCATATATTTT. Translated, this gives CASSLAGAPGNTIYF. The chain joins TRBV7-2 to TRBJ1-3; TRBD1 could be the D gene, as 5 bases match. V was cut back by 0 bases and J by 2 bases, leaving a gap of 8 bases between them. The CDR3, cysteine through phenylalanine, is 15 amino acids long. Only the CDR3 DNA stays, 45 bases, in frame from base 1. The germline V gene encodes CDR1 SGHTA and CDR2 FQGNSA.